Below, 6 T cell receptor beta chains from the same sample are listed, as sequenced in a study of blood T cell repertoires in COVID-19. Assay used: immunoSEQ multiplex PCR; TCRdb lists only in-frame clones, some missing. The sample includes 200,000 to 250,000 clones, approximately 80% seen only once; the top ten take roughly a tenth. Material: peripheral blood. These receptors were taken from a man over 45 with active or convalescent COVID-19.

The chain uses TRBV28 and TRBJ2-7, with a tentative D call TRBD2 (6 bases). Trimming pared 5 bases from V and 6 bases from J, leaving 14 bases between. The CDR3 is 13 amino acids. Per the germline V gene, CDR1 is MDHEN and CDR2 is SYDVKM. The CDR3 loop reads CASSRLASGEQYV. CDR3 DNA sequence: TGTGCCAGCAGTCGTCTAGCGTCGGGCGAGCAGTACGTC.

The chain's CDR3 is CASSDRGRNGYTF. The CDR3 bases are TGTGCCAGCAGCGACAGGGGGCGAAATGGCTACACCTTC. This chain links TRBV6-5 with TRBJ1-2, with 10 bases fitting TRBD1. The CDR3 extends over 13 amino acids. Germline loops: CDR1 MNHEY, CDR2 SVGAGI. The J segment lost 6 bases and the V segment lost 6 bases, leaving 4 bases of the junction unmatched.

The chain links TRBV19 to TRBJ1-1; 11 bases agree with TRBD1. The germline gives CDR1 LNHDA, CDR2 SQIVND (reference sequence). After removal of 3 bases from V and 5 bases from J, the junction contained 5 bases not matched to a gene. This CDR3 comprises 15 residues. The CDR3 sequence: CASSISGTGGTEAFF. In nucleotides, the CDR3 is TGTGCCAGTAGTATCTCCGGGACAGGGGGAACTGAAGCTTTCTTT. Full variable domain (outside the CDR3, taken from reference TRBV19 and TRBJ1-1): DGGITQSPKYLFRKEGQNVTLSCEQNLNHDAMYWYRQDPGQGLRLIYYSQIVNDFQKGDIAEGYSVSREKKESFPLTVTSAQKNPTAFYLCASSISGTGGTEAFFGQGTRLTVV.

The DNA for the CDR3 is TGTGCCAGCAGCGTTCGGGGACTAGCGGTACAAGAGACCCAGTACTTC. Translated: CASSVRGLAVQETQYF. This chain connects TRBV9 to TRBJ2-5, with 11 bases fitting TRBD2. There are 16 residues in the CDR3. Trimming cost V 2 bases and J 2 bases; bases outside gene matches: 5. Germline V gene lookup returns CDR1 SGDLS and CDR2 YYNGEE.

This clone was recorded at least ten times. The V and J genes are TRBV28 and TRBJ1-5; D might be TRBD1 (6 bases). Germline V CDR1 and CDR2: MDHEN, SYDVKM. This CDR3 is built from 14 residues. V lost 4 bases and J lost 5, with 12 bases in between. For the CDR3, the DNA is TGTGCCAGCAGTTCCAGGGACACCTATCAGCCCCAGCATTTT. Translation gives CASSSRDTYQPQHF.

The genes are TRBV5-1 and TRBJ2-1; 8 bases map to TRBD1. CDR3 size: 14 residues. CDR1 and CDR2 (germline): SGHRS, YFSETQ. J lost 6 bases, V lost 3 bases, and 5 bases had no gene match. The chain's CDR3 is CASSWGTGGNEQFF. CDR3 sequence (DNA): TGCGCCAGCAGCTGGGGGACAGGAGGCAATGAGCAGTTCTTC.